Here is one T cell receptor beta chain with its context. The antigen is undetermined. The nonmyeloablative bone marrow transplants came from related graft donors, with transient mixed chimerism. Unstimulated Tregs (CD4+CD25+CD127-) and CD4+CD25- non-Tregs were sorted from PBMCs. CDR3 length: 14 amino acids. Germline CDR1 and CDR2: SGHAT and FQNNGV. V lost 1 base to trimming and J lost 6 bases, with 10 bases between them. This table comes from immunoSEQ multiplex PCR, and its TCRdb copy is limited to in-frame clones, with some not included. The profile shows roughly 70,000 clones, more than 70% of them singletons. These data come from a study of Tregs in tolerant kidney transplant recipients. The study, taken as a whole, reports: In tolerant patients, donor-specific Tregs outgrew total Tregs, suggesting antigen-driven expansion. Nucleotide sequences could not be compared across some patients' samples due to primer changes. Biological reproducibility was not directly addressed in this study.

The sample was CD4+ T cells from blood (PBMCs), taken 6 months after the transplant. This receptor was taken from a human patient who received a combined kidney and bone marrow transplant. Some T cells could come from the graft donor. The chain links TRBV11-2 to TRBJ2-1, with D tentatively TRBD2 (6 bases). The CDR3 region is CASSLGRLGNEQFF. The DNA for the CDR3 is TGTGCCAGCAGCTTAGGTCGACTAGGCAATGAGCAGTTCTTC. Together with reference TRBV11-2 and TRBJ2-1, the CDR3 gives the full variable domain: EAGVAQSPRYKIIEKRQSVAFWCNPISGHATLYWYQQILGQGPKLLIQFQNNGVVDDSQLPKDRFSAERLKGVDSTLKIQPAKLEDSAVYLCASSLGRLGNEQFFGPGTRLTVL.